The entry below gives a single T cell receptor (beta chain) sequence along with its context. The data are from a study of monozygotic twins with inflammatory bowel disease. This CDR3 has 13 residues. Germline CDR1 and CDR2: WNHNN and SYGVQD (reference sequence). Incorporation of UMIs carrying a 6-nucleotide sample barcode was performed by template switching. TCRdb reworked the 5' RACE reads into one entry per CDR3 protein, no DNA. The listing contains about 330,000 distinct CDR3 sequences. The receptor's source is a human donor with ulcerative colitis or Crohn's disease, or a healthy co-twin of an affected twin (not recorded which). This rearrangement joins TRBV10-1 to TRBJ2-7. Material: blood. This CDR3 is CASSEARSYEQYF.